This T cell receptor beta chain stems from a study of OX40 agonist ivuxolimab in advanced cancers. Study-wide context: Patients were treated with ivuxolimab, an agonistic anti-OX40 (CD134) antibody. It was permissible to have had prior anti-PD-1, anti-PD-L1 or anti-CTLA-4 therapy, and under 45% had some. Findings and limits, study-wide: CD4+ T cells averaged fewer expanded clones than CD8+ T cells.

Deletions cut 6 bases from V and 1 base from J, with 14 bases between. This CDR3 has 15 residues. The germline V gene encodes CDR1 SGHTA and CDR2 FQGNSA. In the case of this clone: Antigen: not known.

Libraries were prepared by immunoSEQ multiplex PCR; TCRdb keeps only in-frame clonotypes and omits some of them. Of around 80,000 clones in the sample, approximately 86% were seen once. This chain uses TRBV7-2 with TRBJ2-3; the D gene is possibly TRBD1 (6 bases). This specimen was CD4+ or CD8+ T cells sorted from blood, taken in a trial of the OX40 agonist ivuxolimab. This receptor was obtained from an adult with an advanced solid tumor such as melanoma, head and neck, liver or kidney cancer. CDR3 bases: TGTGCCAGCAGTCGAGACAGGCTTCGCACAGATACGCAGTATTTT. Protein sequence: CASSRDRLRTDTQYF.